This record covers a single TCR beta chain. This sample stems from a study of blood T cell repertoires in COVID-19. About the study: T cells, B-cell-depleted T cells, or PBMCs supplied cDNA or gDNA.

In the study's own analysis: Amplifying reference gene primers gave estimates of nucleated cell counts. Profiling relied on immunoSEQ multiplex PCR, and the TCRdb table lists in-frame clones only, not all of them. V and J calls and clone size are as listed in that table; D and trimming were resolved from the DNA. The profile covers some 76,000 clones, with over 75% appearing a single time and over 8.5% taken by the ten largest. Germline V lookup: CDR1 WNHNN, CDR2 SYGVQD (reference sequence). There are 13 residues in the CDR3. With V trimmed by 6 bases and J by 11 bases, 7 bases remained unmatched. The TCR was taken from a man aged 50-59 years with acute or convalescent COVID-19. The sequencing sample was made of peripheral blood. The chain has TRBV10-1 and TRBJ1-1, with TRBD1 identical over 12 bases. The CDR3 DNA reads TGCGCCAGCAGCGGGGGACAGGGGGCATCGGCTTTCTTT. It translates to CASSGGQGASAFF.